This T cell receptor (beta chain) stems from a study of cytomegalovirus exposure and HLA in healthy donors. The PCR was carried out with 60 Vbeta primers and 13 Jbeta primers. Only in-frame clones appear in the TCRdb table, and some are missing; sequencing was by immunoSEQ multiplex PCR. The sample yields around 300,000 clones, approximately 84% seen once. This CDR3 has 16 amino acids. The V gene's germline CDR1 is KGHSH and CDR2 LQKENI. Germline trimming cut 0 bases from V and 2 bases from J; bases unmatched to any gene: 6. The sample consisted of PBMCs. This clonotype was sampled from a middle-aged woman in good health and CMV-seropositive. This chain links TRBV18 with TRBJ1-2; 7 nucleotides line up with TRBD1. CDR3 sequence reads: CASSPPSRDRNYGYTF. CDR3 nucleotides: TGTGCCAGCTCACCACCGTCCCGGGACAGAAACTATGGCTACACCTTC. The entire variable domain, with the rest obtained from reference TRBV18 and TRBJ1-2, is as follows: NAGVMQNPRHLVRRRGQEARLRCSPMKGHSHVYWYRQLPEEGLKFMVYLQKENIIDESGMPKERFSAEFPKEGPSILRIQQVVRGDSAAYFCASSPPSRDRNYGYTFGSGTRLTVV.